The present T cell receptor beta chain was sequenced within a study of CD8 T cells in ankylosing spondylitis. This clonotype has a count of ten or more. What it binds is unknown. Quantitative 5'-RACE with molecular barcodes generated TCR beta libraries. Each CDR3 protein is one row after TCRdb ran MiXCR on the 5' RACE reads. The repertoire holds 200,000 to 300,000 distinct CDR3 sequences, with over 8.5% as singletons. V shed 0 bases, J shed 5 bases, and the junction held 2 bases outside the gene matches. Germline loops: CDR1 MNHEY, CDR2 SVGAGI. This CDR3 is 15 amino acids long. Findings and caveats of the study: Seemingly distinctive of ankylosing spondylitis blood was a TCR beta motif formed by eight highly homologous variants. The study looked at matched synovial fluid samples from ankylosing spondylitis patients. Disease-linked clones were reported to be significantly enriched there. Both synovial fluid and blood in reactive arthritis had previously been reported to carry some motif variants.

The V and J genes are TRBV6-5 and TRBJ2-1; TRBD1 matches at 9 bases. Input material: blood, either unsorted or a sorted T cell fraction (not recorded which). This clonotype was sampled from a male donor with ankylosing spondylitis or in good health (not recorded which). The CDR3: CASSYSGQGNNEQFF. CDR3 in DNA: TGTGCCAGCAGTTACTCGGGACAGGGCAACAATGAGCAGTTCTTC.